This T cell receptor (beta chain) came from a study of cytomegalovirus exposure and HLA in healthy donors. Points from the study as a whole: A missense variant in DCLRE1C was later tied to TCR beta V- and J-gene trimming.

Primers for the PCR totalled 60 Vbeta and 13 Jbeta. The method was immunoSEQ multiplex PCR; TCRdb's version includes in-frame clones alone and lacks a portion of them. The table has 150,000 to 200,000 clones, about 79% seen once. Note on this clone: Antigen: not known.

The CDR3 has 17 amino acids. This sequence was found in a boy between 2 and 10 years old in good health and CMV-seronegative. Source material: PBMCs. This chain links TRBV12-2 with TRBJ2-3; no DNA check was done on the table's D call, TRBD2. TRBV12-2 is given as a pseudogene. The CDR3: CASRFICGGGSTDTQYF. CDR3 DNA sequence: TGTGCAAGTCGCTTTATTTGCGGGGGGGGTAGCACAGATACGCAGTATTTT.